A selection of T cell receptor beta chains follows, all from one sample in a study of beta chain features in type 1 diabetes. Profiling relied on immunoSEQ multiplex PCR, and the TCRdb table lists in-frame clones only, not all of them. The repertoire includes roughly 140,000 clones, roughly 11% of them detected once, and about 1.9% sits in the top ten. The sample taken for sequencing was central memory CD4+ T cells from blood. These receptors were obtained from a young man in good health. Each CDR3 is given with its conserved first and last residue. The order of the fields is clone size, J gene, V gene, D gene, CDR3 DNA, CDR3 protein. A D gene is named only where the DNA matches it firmly. Size values are once, few and many counts, or a class for expanded clones, and some rows have none.

size: -
J: TRBJ2-1
V: TRBV29-1
D: -
DNA: TGCAGCGTTCTCGCATTAACAGGAGGAAATGAGCAGTTCTTC
CDR3: CSVLALTGGNEQFF

size: -
J: TRBJ2-1
V: TRBV7-8
D: TRBD2
DNA: TGTGCCAGCAGCTTAACTAGCGGGGGGTATGAGCAGTTCTTC
CDR3: CASSLTSGGYEQFF

size: -
J: TRBJ1-1
V: TRBV7-2
D: -
DNA: TGTGCCAGCAGCCAAGAGGTCACAGGGTTCACTGAAGCTTTCTTT
CDR3: CASSQEVTGFTEAFF

size: many
J: TRBJ2-1
V: TRBV27
D: TRBD1
DNA: TGTGCCAGCAGTTTATATCGGACAGGGAACAATGAGCAGTTCTTC
CDR3: CASSLYRTGNNEQFF

size: -
J: TRBJ2-2
V: TRBV13
D: -
DNA: TGTGCCAGCAGCTTACGCGGGGCTAGCGGGGAGCTGTTTTTT
CDR3: CASSLRGASGELFF

size: few
J: TRBJ2-3
V: TRBV7-9
D: TRBD1
DNA: TGTGCCAGCAGCCCGGACAGGGATACGCAGTATTTT
CDR3: CASSPDRDTQYF

size: -
J: TRBJ2-1
V: TRBV7-9
D: TRBD1
DNA: TGTGCCAGCAGCCCGCCCGGGACAGGGGACAATGAGCAGTTCTTC
CDR3: CASSPPGTGDNEQFF

size: few
J: TRBJ2-3
V: TRBV2
D: TRBD1
DNA: TGTGCCAGCCAGGGGGCAGATACGCAGTATTTT
CDR3: CASQGADTQYF

size: -
J: TRBJ2-1
V: TRBV29-1
D: -
DNA: TGCAGCGTTGAAGCTCCTACAGATCCTAGCTCCTACAATGAGCAGTTCTTC
CDR3: CSVEAPTDPSSYNEQFF

size: few
J: TRBJ1-2
V: TRBV2
D: -
DNA: TGTGCCAGCAGGCGGAATGGCTACACCTTC
CDR3: CASRRNGYTF

size: few
J: TRBJ2-7
V: TRBV28
D: TRBD2
DNA: TGTGCCAGCACCGTTAGCGGGAGGGCCCCCTACGAGCAGTACTTC
CDR3: CASTVSGRAPYEQYF

size: -
J: TRBJ1-4
V: TRBV15
D: -
DNA: TGTGCCACCAGCAGAGGCGACAGAGCTAATGAAAAACTGTTTTTT
CDR3: CATSRGDRANEKLFF

size: -
J: TRBJ1-1
V: TRBV15
D: -
DNA: TGTGCCACCAGCAGGTCGTTGGGGACTGAAGCTTTCTTT
CDR3: CATSRSLGTEAFF

size: -
J: TRBJ2-5
V: TRBV6-1
D: TRBD1
DNA: TGTGCCAGCAGTGCCGGACAGGGGTGGGGAGAGACCCAGTACTTC
CDR3: CASSAGQGWGETQYF

size: few
J: TRBJ2-1
V: TRBV6-1
D: -
DNA: TGTGCCAGCAGTGGGACACGGTCCCGCTCCTACAATGAGCAGTTCTTC
CDR3: CASSGTRSRSYNEQFF

size: few
J: TRBJ2-3
V: TRBV7-2
D: -
DNA: TGTGCCACCTCGAGGGCAGATACGCAGTATTTT
CDR3: CATSRADTQYF

size: many
J: TRBJ1-3
V: TRBV9
D: TRBD1
DNA: TGTGCCAGCAGCGAAGGACAGGGGATAGGCTCTGGAAACACCATATATTTT
CDR3: CASSEGQGIGSGNTIYF

size: -
J: TRBJ2-1
V: TRBV9
D: -
DNA: TGTGCCAGCAGCGTAGCAGGTGGGTCCTACAATGAGCAGTTCTTC
CDR3: CASSVAGGSYNEQFF

size: -
J: TRBJ1-2
V: TRBV13
D: TRBD1
DNA: TGTGCCAGCAGTGGACAGGGTGGCTACACCTTC
CDR3: CASSGQGGYTF

size: -
J: TRBJ2-3
V: TRBV7-2
D: -
DNA: TGTGCCAGCAGCTTGTTGGTCCAGGCGCAGTATTTT
CDR3: CASSLLVQAQYF

size: -
J: TRBJ2-3
V: TRBV29-1
D: TRBD1
DNA: TGCAGCGTTGCCGCGACAGGGGGTAGCACAGATACGCAGTATTTT
CDR3: CSVAATGGSTDTQYF

size: -
J: TRBJ2-7
V: TRBV10-3
D: -
DNA: TGTGCCATCAGACCCGACCGTACCAACTACGAGCAGTACTTC
CDR3: CAIRPDRTNYEQYF

size: few
J: TRBJ2-1
V: TRBV10-3
D: -
DNA: TGTGCCATCAGCATACAGGACAATGAGCAGTTCTTC
CDR3: CAISIQDNEQFF

size: -
J: TRBJ2-6
V: TRBV9
D: -
DNA: TGTGCCAGCAGCGTAAAGGGACACCCAACCTCTGGGGCCAACGTCCTGACTTTC
CDR3: CASSVKGHPTSGANVLTF

size: many
J: TRBJ1-4
V: TRBV25-1
D: -
DNA: TGTGCCAGCAGTGAAGAAGGGGGTGGAGAAAAACTGTTTTTT
CDR3: CASSEEGGGEKLFF

size: few
J: TRBJ2-1
V: TRBV15
D: TRBD2
DNA: TGTGCCACCGCGGCGGGACTAGCGGGGTTCTACAATGAGCAGTTCTTC
CDR3: CATAAGLAGFYNEQFF

size: -
J: TRBJ2-5
V: TRBV7-2
D: TRBD1
DNA: TGTGCCAGCAGCTTCCGGGGGACAGGCAAAGAGACCCAGTACTTC
CDR3: CASSFRGTGKETQYF

size: -
J: TRBJ2-3
V: TRBV9
D: TRBD2
DNA: TGTGCCAGCAGCGACGAGGGCGGGAGAACGCAGTATTTT
CDR3: CASSDEGGRTQYF

size: -
J: TRBJ2-1
V: TRBV7-2
D: TRBD2
DNA: TGTGCCAGCAGCTCCGAAAGCGGGGGGGCACGGAATGAGCAGTTCTTC
CDR3: CASSSESGGARNEQFF

size: -
J: TRBJ2-3
V: TRBV29-1
D: TRBD1
DNA: TGCAGCGTTAGACAGGGGGCCAGCACAGATACGCAGTATTTT
CDR3: CSVRQGASTDTQYF

size: -
J: TRBJ2-3
V: TRBV7-2
D: -
DNA: TGTGCCAGCAGCTTACTAGGGATTAGGTTCACAGATACGCAGTATTTT
CDR3: CASSLLGIRFTDTQYF

size: few
J: TRBJ2-6
V: TRBV9
D: -
DNA: TGTGCCAGCAGCGTAGAAGGGGCTGGGGCCAACGTCCTGACTTTC
CDR3: CASSVEGAGANVLTF

size: few
J: TRBJ1-1
V: TRBV4-3
D: -
DNA: TGCGCCAGCAGCCAAGGAAGGGACGACACTGAAGCTTTCTTT
CDR3: CASSQGRDDTEAFF

size: few
J: TRBJ1-5
V: TRBV10-3
D: -
DNA: TGTGCCATCAGTGAAGTCAATCAGCCCCAGCATTTT
CDR3: CAISEVNQPQHF

size: few
J: TRBJ2-3
V: TRBV30
D: -
DNA: TGTGCCTGGAGTGTAACCGATACGCAGTATTTT
CDR3: CAWSVTDTQYF

size: -
J: TRBJ2-1
V: TRBV5-4
D: TRBD1
DNA: TGTGCCAGCAGTGGGGACAGCTCCTACAATGAGCAGTTCTTC
CDR3: CASSGDSSYNEQFF

size: -
J: TRBJ2-5
V: TRBV29-1
D: TRBD2
DNA: TGCAGCGTTGTCCGGAGGTGGGGAGGGGCCCAAGAGACCCAGTACTTC
CDR3: CSVVRRWGGAQETQYF

size: few
J: TRBJ2-2
V: TRBV25-1
D: -
DNA: TGTGCCAGCAGAACACAGGGACTGAACACCGGGGAGCTGTTTTTT
CDR3: CASRTQGLNTGELFF

size: -
J: TRBJ2-1
V: TRBV5-1
D: -
DNA: TGCGCCAGCAGCTTGGAGGGTAGCCACTCCTACAATGAGCAGTTCTTC
CDR3: CASSLEGSHSYNEQFF

size: -
J: TRBJ2-3
V: TRBV11-2
D: -
DNA: TGTGCCAGCAGCTTTGACCGCCCTATTACAGGGCGAGATACGCAGTATTTT
CDR3: CASSFDRPITGRDTQYF

size: medium-sized
J: TRBJ2-5
V: TRBV9
D: TRBD2
DNA: TGTGCCAGCAGCGTGGGACTAGAGTTCGGGACCCAGTACTTC
CDR3: CASSVGLEFGTQYF

size: -
J: TRBJ2-2
V: TRBV29-1
D: -
DNA: TGCAGCGTTGGGGGTGCGAACACCGGGGAGCTGTTTTTT
CDR3: CSVGGANTGELFF

size: few
J: TRBJ1-1
V: TRBV14
D: -
DNA: TGTGCCAGCAGCCAAGTTTCGGGTGCCGGGGGAGCTTTCTTT
CDR3: CASSQVSGAGGAFF